The source of this T cell receptor (delta chain) is a study of γδ T cells in repeated Plasmodium falciparum infection. Study information: Malian children with intense seasonal malaria exposure were compared with matched Australian children. Timepoints: baseline, immediately before selected infections, and 21 days after every infection. Malian repertoires were sampled cross-sectionally without transmission and longitudinally through febrile malaria.

Regarding this clone: TCRdb has a much larger clone's protein, which differs at residue 4 from the translation of this DNA, likely because of a read error; what is shown is the protein translated from the DNA.

Gammadelta T cells were flow-sorted from PBMC into Vgamma9/Vdelta2+ and Vdelta2-negative populations for bulk analysis. TCRdb re-called clones from the multiplex PCR reads via CATT. In the table there are approximately 93,000 delta-chain clones, over 0.75% of which are singletons. Germline CDR1 reads TSWWSYY; CDR2 reads QGS. The CDR3 is made up of 18 amino acids. Trimming cost V 7 bases and J 0 bases, with 24 bases left between them. The chain joins TRDV1 to TRDJ1, with no clear D. Sequencing was carried out using gamma-delta T cells from blood. The TCR sequence derives from a pool of human donors (malaria-infected and uninfected, not separated). The CDR3 sequence: CALENPSRPPLDTDKLIF. For the CDR3, the DNA is TGTGCTCTTGAGAACCCGAGTCGCCCGCCCTTAGACACCGATAAACTCATCTTT.